This TCR beta chain was found in a study of cytomegalovirus exposure and HLA in healthy donors. The primer mix had 60 Vbeta and 13 Jbeta primers. The table came from immunoSEQ multiplex PCR; TCRdb's copy has only in-frame clones and leaves some out. Among 160,000 or so clones listed, almost 80% were seen once. CDR3 size: 15 residues. V lost 5 bases, J lost 4 bases, and 8 bases stayed unmatched. Germline CDR1 reads SGHRS; CDR2 reads YFSETQ. Sequenced: PBMCs. The receptor comes from a young man in good health and CMV-seronegative. The chain employs TRBV5-1 and TRBJ2-5; TRBD1 aligns across 10 bases. The CDR3 region has the DNA TGCGCCAGCAGACATGACAGGGACAGGGGAGAGACCCAGTACTTC. Translating gives CASRHDRDRGETQYF.